These 8 T cell receptor beta chains were all obtained from the same sample, sequenced in a study of T cell repertoires in cytomegalovirus infection. The antigens these receptors bind are not known. One entry per CDR3 protein results from TCRdb running MiXCR on the reads. The table records 300,000 to 400,000 distinct CDR3 sequences, more than 20% of them present only once. The sample consisted of cultured PBMCs, taken from culture after CMV antigen stimulation. The receptor source for this set is a human donor in good health (CMV status not recorded). Some clones in this sample may be carry-over from other donors' samples.

The chain employs TRBV6-6 and TRBJ1-5, with 9 bases that match TRBD1. Germline CDR1 is MNHNY and CDR2 is SVGAGI (reference sequence). V lost 7 bases, J lost 6 bases, and 16 bases stayed unmatched. The CDR3 extends over 17 amino acids. CDR3 nucleotides: TGTGCCAGCACCACTTTTTGGACAGGGGTAACGGTTCAGCCCCAGCATTTT. This encodes CASTTFWTGVTVQPQHF.

This clonotype was seen a handful of times. The genes are TRBV18 and TRBJ1-2; D is ambiguous. The CDR3 length is 14 residues. V lost 2 bases and J lost 2, with 9 bases in between. Germline-derived CDR1 and CDR2 are KGHSH and LQKENI. Here the CDR3 DNA reads TGTGCCAGCTCACCATTTTCGGAAAACTATGGCTACACCTTC. Translating it yields CASSPFSENYGYTF.

CDR3: CASSSRGRSNQPQHF. In nucleotides, the CDR3 is TGTGCCAGCAGTTCCAGGGGACGGAGCAATCAGCCCCAGCATTTT. V usage is TRBV6-2 or TRBV6-3 and J usage is TRBJ1-5; D perhaps matches TRBD1 (6 bases). Germline V gene sequence: CDR1 MNHEY, CDR2 SVGEGT. There are 15 residues in the CDR3. V lost 4 bases and J lost 1, with 11 bases in between.

This clonotype turned up a few times. V gene TRBV5-6 combines with J gene TRBJ2-1; TRBD2 aligns across 9 bases. The V and J ends lost 3 bases and 8 bases, in that order; junction bases with no gene match: 9. Germline lookup yields CDR1 SGHDT and CDR2 YYEEEE. The CDR3 spans 15 residues. CDR3 protein: CASSWVAGVDYEQFF. The CDR3 DNA is TGTGCCAGCAGCTGGGTAGCGGGAGTGGATTATGAGCAGTTCTTC.

V gene TRBV30 combines with J gene TRBJ1-2, with 9 bases identical to TRBD1. Looked up from germline, CDR1 is GTSNPN and CDR2 is SVGIG (reference sequence). CDR3 length equals 12 residues. V lost 8 bases to trimming and J lost 4 bases; unmatched junction nucleotides: 5. The CDR3 sequence: CAGGQGSYGYTF. The CDR3 DNA reads as TGTGCCGGGGGACAGGGTAGCTATGGCTACACCTTC.

This rearrangement joins TRBV2 to TRBJ1-3, with 7 bases matching TRBD1. V shed 4 bases and J 8 bases; nucleotides not matched to a gene: 8. The CDR3 runs 14 residues. In germline, CDR1 is SNHLY, CDR2 FYNNEI. The CDR3 here is CASSVRQGSDTIYF. The CDR3 DNA follows: TGTGCCAGCAGTGTGAGACAGGGATCGGACACCATATATTTT.

This clonotype has just a few counts. The genes are TRBV7-9 and TRBJ1-3, with a weak D call TRBD1 (6 bases). This CDR3 is 17 amino acids long. Trimming took off 6 bases at V and 4 bases at J, with 22 bases between the two ends. The germline V gene encodes CDR1 SEHNR and CDR2 FQNEAQ (reference sequence). As DNA, the CDR3 is TGTGCCAGCAGTCCCCCTCCAGGGGTAGGAAGAGGAAACACCATATATTTT. It translates to CASSPPPGVGRGNTIYF.

This clonotype has more than one count but fewer than ten. The gene calls are TRBV28 and TRBJ2-7; D may be TRBD2 (6 bases). The germline CDR1 and CDR2 sequences are MDHEN and SYDVKM. The CDR3 contains 18 residues. The V and J ends lost 5 bases and 5 bases respectively, with 28 bases between them. The CDR3 nucleotides are TGTGCCAGCAGTCCCACCGGATGGCTAGCGAACGTGCGGAACGAGCAGTACTTC. Protein: CASSPTGWLANVRNEQYF.